These 20 T cell receptor beta chains were all obtained from the same sample, sequenced in a study of blood T cell repertoires in COVID-19. Assay: immunoSEQ multiplex PCR; the TCRdb copy retains only in-frame clones and omits some. The table lists approximately 300,000 clones, roughly 90% of them singletons, with around 6.6% in the top ten. Specimen: peripheral blood. The origin of the receptors is a man between 18 and 29 years old who had recovered from COVID-19.

The rearrangement uses TRBV11-1 and TRBJ2-7; possible D gene TRBD1, 5 bases. The length of the CDR3 is 16 residues. The V gene's germline CDR1 is SGHAT and CDR2 FQDESV (reference sequence). V lost 0 bases to trimming and J lost 0 bases, with 12 bases between them. The CDR3 DNA reads as TGTGCCAGCAGCTTAGCGGCAGGGCCCTACTCCTACGAGCAGTACTTC. Residues: CASSLAAGPYSYEQYF.

This chain connects TRBV18 to TRBJ1-2, with D tentatively TRBD1 (6 bases). CDR3 size: 17 residues. Trimming took off 4 bases at V and 4 bases at J, with 22 bases between the two ends. Germline V gives CDR1 KGHSH, CDR2 LQKENI. The CDR3, as DNA: TGTGCCAGCTCACTCGAGCCAACGGGACAATCGGGCTATGGCTACACCTTC. Encoded protein: CASSLEPTGQSGYGYTF.

This chain connects TRBV5-5 to TRBJ1-2; 8 bases fit TRBD1. This CDR3 region has 15 residues. J was trimmed by 4 bases and V by 1 base; bases with no gene match: 6. CDR1 and CDR2 from the germline V gene are SGHKS and YYEKEE (reference sequence). In DNA, the CDR3 is TGTGCCAGCAGCTTGTATGGACAGGGCGGCTATGGCTACACCTTC. It is translated as CASSLYGQGGYGYTF.

The rearrangement joins TRBV7-3 to TRBJ2-3; TRBD1 agrees at 8 bases. The CDR3 is 13 amino acids. The germline V gene encodes CDR1 SGHTA and CDR2 FQGTGA. V gave up 4 bases and J gave up 4 bases; unmatched junction bases: 1. CDR3 bases: TGTGCCAGCAGCTACAGGGGGGCAGATACGCAGTATTTT. It specifies CASSYRGADTQYF.

The chain carries TRBV29-1 and TRBJ2-1; the match to TRBD2 covers 9 bases. Trimming at V came to 6 bases and at J to 5 bases, leaving 5 bases not matched to a gene. Germline CDR1 and CDR2: SQVTM and ANQGSEA. The CDR3 length is 13 residues. CDR3 sequence reads: CSVLAGVHNEQFF. CDR3 nucleotides: TGCAGCGTCTTAGCGGGAGTGCACAATGAGCAGTTCTTC.

This chain connects TRBV25-1 to TRBJ1-3, with D possibly TRBD1 on 6 matching bases. CDR1 is MGHDK and CDR2 is SYGVNS in the germline V gene. This CDR3 comprises 17 residues. Trimming removed 1 base at V and 6 bases at J, with 19 bases between. This CDR3 is CASSESPRRGAVNTIYF. DNA for the CDR3: TGTGCCAGCAGTGAATCCCCCCGCCGGGGGGCTGTAAACACCATATATTTT. Combining the CDR3 with reference TRBV25-1 and TRBJ1-3 gives the whole variable domain EADIYQTPRYLVIGTGKKITLECSQTMGHDKMYWYQQDPGMELHLIHYSYGVNSTEKGDLSSESTVSRIRTEHFPLTLESARPSHTSQYLCASSESPRRGAVNTIYFGEGSWLTVV.

The chain couples TRBV29-1 to TRBJ2-7; the D gene is possibly TRBD2 (6 bases). The germline gives CDR1 SQVTM, CDR2 ANQGSEA. V lost 4 bases and J lost 3, with 16 bases in between. This CDR3 has 14 residues. The CDR3 bases are TGCAGCGTTGTTTCGCGGGACGGCAACTACGAGCAGTACTTC. Translating it yields CSVVSRDGNYEQYF.

This clone has only one observation. This specimen includes other DNA sequences encoding the same CDR3. The CDR3 reads CASSFRVSYEQYF. Written as DNA, the CDR3 is TGTGCCAGCAGTTTCCGGGTCTCCTACGAGCAGTACTTC. This chain connects TRBV12-3 or TRBV12-4 to TRBJ2-7, with D hard to call. The V gene lost 3 bases and the J gene lost 0 bases, with 6 bases spanning the gap. The CDR3 has 13 residues.

Details on this clone: Mismatch with germline at one junction end may stem from a read error. This chain uses TRBV7-7 with TRBJ2-1; no clear D. The CDR3 is made up of 15 amino acids. Looked up from germline, CDR1 is SSHAT and CDR2 is FNYEAQ (reference sequence). The CDR3 DNA is TGTGCTAGCAGCCGAAGCAAAGCGTACTGGGATGAGCAGTTCTTC. The encoded protein is CASSRSKAYWDEQFF. Filled out from reference TRBV7-7 and TRBJ2-1, the complete variable domain reads GAGVSQSPRYKVTKRGQDVTLRCDPISSHATLYWYQQALGQGPEFLTYFNYEAQPDKSGLPSDRFSAERPEGSISTLTIQRTEQRDSAMYRCASSRSKAYWDEQFFGPGTRLTVL.

The rearrangement links TRBV19 to TRBJ2-7; 9 bases fit TRBD1. The V and J ends lost 5 bases and 0 bases, in that order; junction bases with no gene match: 8. This CDR3 contains 16 residues. Germline CDR1 reads LNHDA; CDR2 reads SQIVND (reference sequence). The CDR3 loop reads CASSPKGQGGSYEQYF. CDR3 DNA sequence: TGTGCCAGTAGTCCGAAGGGACAGGGAGGCTCCTACGAGCAGTACTTC.

The chain links TRBV7-9 to TRBJ1-1; TRBD1 might be the D (6 bases). CDR3 length equals 14 residues. Germline V CDR1 and CDR2: SEHNR, FQNEAQ (reference sequence). V lost 5 bases and J lost 8, with 18 bases in between. CDR3 nucleotide sequence: TGTGCCAGCAGCCCGAGGGGGTTGCCGGACGAAGCTTTCTTT. Translated: CASSPRGLPDEAFF.

The V call is TRBV4-1, the J call TRBJ2-5; TRBD2 matches at 7 bases. The CDR3 has 13 residues. V was clipped by 4 bases and J by 5 bases; unmatched bases: 4. The germline V gene has CDR1 MGHRA and CDR2 YSYEKL. CDR3 sequence (DNA): TGCGCCAGCAGCCGGGGGGGATTGGAGACCCAGTACTTC. This gives the protein CASSRGGLETQYF.

In the case of this clone: The junction shows a germline mismatch at one end, possibly a read error. This chain uses TRBV25-1 with TRBJ2-7; 9 bases line up with TRBD1. The germline V gene has CDR1 MGHDK and CDR2 SYGVNS. This CDR3 is built from 12 residues. In DNA form, the CDR3 reads TGTGCCACCGGGGACGTGGGACAGGGCCTTATTTTC. The encoded protein is CATGDVGQGLIF.

In its sample, this clone was seen once. The rearrangement links TRBV7-2 to TRBJ2-7, with TRBD2 matching over 12 bases. This CDR3 comprises 16 residues. The V segment lost 0 bases and the J segment 2 bases; nucleotides outside the gene matches: 2. The germline gives CDR1 SGHTA, CDR2 FQGNSA. CDR3 coding DNA: TGTGCCAGCAGCTTAGCCCCTAGCGGGGGGGCCTACGAGCAGTACTTC. Its protein product is CASSLAPSGGAYEQYF.

The chain employs TRBV2 and TRBJ1-2; 8 nucleotides line up with TRBD1. J lost 4 bases, V lost 3 bases, and 13 bases had no gene match. Germline lookup yields CDR1 SNHLY and CDR2 FYNNEI. This CDR3 is 17 amino acids long. CDR3 sequence (DNA): TGTGCCAGCAGTGACGGGACAGGCAAATTCAGTTCCTATGGCTACACCTTC. As protein: CASSDGTGKFSSYGYTF.

V and J are TRBV10-1 and TRBJ2-3, with 9 positions matching TRBD2. CDR1 is WNHNN, CDR2 SYGVQD, per germline (reference sequence). Germline trimming cut 3 bases from V and 4 bases from J; bases unmatched to any gene: 5. The CDR3 has 15 residues. CDR3 region: CASSDGTSTSDTQYF. For the CDR3, the DNA is TGCGCCAGCAGTGACGGGACTAGCACGTCAGATACGCAGTATTTT.

This clone was seen a single time. The J gene is TRBJ2-5, the V gene TRBV11-2; no clear D. CDR1 is SGHAT, CDR2 FQNNGV, per germline. This CDR3 has 13 amino acids. Trimming pared 1 base from V and 4 bases from J, leaving 7 bases between. The CDR3: CASSLVPRETQYF. CDR3 DNA sequence: TGTGCCAGCAGCTTAGTCCCCCGAGAGACCCAGTACTTC. Supplemented by reference TRBV11-2 and TRBJ2-5, the full variable domain reads EAGVAQSPRYKIIEKRQSVAFWCNPISGHATLYWYQQILGQGPKLLIQFQNNGVVDDSQLPKDRFSAERLKGVDSTLKIQPAKLEDSAVYLCASSLVPRETQYFGPGTRLLVL.

The chain uses TRBV10-3 and TRBJ1-2; TRBD1 matches 7 bases. CDR1 is ENHRY, CDR2 SYGVKD, per germline. Trimming took 3 bases from V and 7 from J; bases not matched to a gene: 8. This CDR3 comprises 14 residues. CDR3 in DNA: TGTGCCATCAGTGAACGGAAGGGGGCAGGTGGCTACACCTTC. This translates into CAISERKGAGGYTF.

The chain uses TRBV4-1 and TRBJ1-1; no clear D gene. Germline V gives CDR1 MGHRA, CDR2 YSYEKL. There are 13 residues in the CDR3. V dropped 2 bases and J dropped 0 bases, with 4 bases sitting between them. CDR3 nucleotide sequence: TGCGCCAGCAGCCAACCAATGAACACTGAAGCTTTCTTT. Encoded protein: CASSQPMNTEAFF.

V and J are TRBV9 and TRBJ2-5; possibly TRBD1 for D (5 bases). The V end was cut by 0 bases, the J end by 3 bases, with 12 bases between. The CDR3 totals 15 residues. The germline CDR1 and CDR2 sequences are SGDLS and YYNGEE. CDR3 DNA: TGTGCCAGCAGCGTAGTCGGACACCTCAAAGAGACCCAGTACTTC. Its translation: CASSVVGHLKETQYF. The full variable domain, completed using reference TRBV9 and TRBJ2-5, is DSGVTQTPKHLITATGQRVTLRCSPRSGDLSVYWYQQSLDQGLQFLIQYYNGEERAKGNILERFSAQQFPDLHSELNLSSLELGDSALYFCASSVVGHLKETQYFGPGTRLLVL.